This T cell receptor beta chain was obtained from a study of identical twins. Study-wide results and limits: Reduced insertions were recorded for abundant cord blood beta clonotypes, with no such pattern in memory repertoires. Sequences that were beta out-of-frame showed weaker excess twin sharing.

As regards this clonotype: The antigen is not known.

The CDR3 extends over 18 amino acids. V lost 6 bases to trimming and J lost 0 bases; unmatched junction nucleotides: 9. Germline CDR1 is SGHRS and CDR2 is YFSETQ. Template switching (which added a universal primer site) was used, and cDNA carried unique molecular identifiers. Each CDR3 protein is one row after TCRdb ran MiXCR on the 5' RACE reads. The sample includes around 1.7 million distinct CDR3 sequences, under 35% of them seen just once. The donor group consisted entirely of healthy Caucasians. The chain combines TRBV5-1 with TRBJ2-3; TRBD2 matches at 14 bases. Sequencing input: cord blood. This receptor was taken from a newborn girl in good health. CDR3: CASIGTSGGRHSTDTQYF. In DNA form, the CDR3 reads TGCGCCAGCATCGGGACTAGCGGGGGCCGCCATAGCACAGATACGCAGTATTTT.